What follows are 3 T cell receptor beta chains derived from one specimen sequenced in a study of cytomegalovirus exposure and HLA in healthy donors. This PCR relied on a set of 60 Vbeta primers and 13 Jbeta primers. This table comes from immunoSEQ multiplex PCR, and its TCRdb copy is limited to in-frame clones, with some not included. The sample has over 150,000 clones, roughly 80% seen once. The sample consisted of PBMCs. The receptors were gathered from a man between 18 and 35 years old in good health and CMV-seropositive.

The gene calls are TRBV19 and TRBJ1-4, with D perhaps TRBD1 (5 bases). Germline values: CDR1 LNHDA, CDR2 SQIVND (reference sequence). The CDR3 totals 14 residues. Trimming pared 10 bases from V and 4 bases from J, leaving 16 bases between. Here the CDR3 reads CATWRGSGNEKLFF. As DNA, the CDR3 is TGTGCCACCTGGAGGGGCAGCGGTAATGAAAAACTGTTTTTT.

The V gene is TRBV9, the J gene TRBJ1-1; the D gene is possibly TRBD1 (5 bases). This CDR3 has 16 residues. CDR1 is SGDLS, CDR2 YYNGEE, per germline. V was shortened by 0 bases and J by 0 bases, with 12 bases between the two germline ends. The CDR3 DNA reads as TGTGCCAGCAGCGTAGACGAGGGACTGATGAACACTGAAGCTTTCTTT. This sequence encodes CASSVDEGLMNTEAFF.

CDR3 protein: CASSSDRHTYEQYF. CDR3 nucleotides: TGTGCCAGCAGCTCGGACAGGCACACCTACGAGCAGTACTTC. V is TRBV7-2 and J is TRBJ2-7; the match to TRBD1 covers 7 bases. Germline lookup yields CDR1 SGHTA and CDR2 FQGNSA. The trim removed 4 bases at V and 2 bases at J, leaving 5 bases unmatched. The CDR3 spans 14 residues.